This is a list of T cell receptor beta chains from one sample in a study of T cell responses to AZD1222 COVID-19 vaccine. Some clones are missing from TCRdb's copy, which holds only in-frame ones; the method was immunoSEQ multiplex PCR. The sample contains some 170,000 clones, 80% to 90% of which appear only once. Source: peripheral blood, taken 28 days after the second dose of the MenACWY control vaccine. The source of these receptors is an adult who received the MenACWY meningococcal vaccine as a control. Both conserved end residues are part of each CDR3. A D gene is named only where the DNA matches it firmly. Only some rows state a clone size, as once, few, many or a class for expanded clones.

CDR3nt: TGTGCCAGCTCACTGGGATGGACAGACACAGATACGCAGTATTTT; CDR3aa: CASSLGWTDTDTQYF; j_gene: TRBJ2-3; d_gene: -; v_gene: TRBV18; len: 15; abundance: -
CDR3nt: TGTGCCAGCAGCCGTGGACTCCTGTTTTCTGGAAACACCATATATTTT; CDR3aa: CASSRGLLFSGNTIYF; j_gene: TRBJ1-3; d_gene: -; v_gene: TRBV28; len: 16; abundance: -
CDR3nt: TGTGCCAGCATTTCCGGGGTCACTTACGAGCAGTACTTC; CDR3aa: CASISGVTYEQYF; j_gene: TRBJ2-7; d_gene: -; v_gene: TRBV28; len: 13; abundance: once
CDR3nt: TGTGCCAGCAACGAGGGGTTCTCCTACAATGAGCAGTTCTTC; CDR3aa: CASNEGFSYNEQFF; j_gene: TRBJ2-1; d_gene: -; v_gene: TRBV7-2; len: 14; abundance: -
CDR3nt: TGTGCCAGCAGTTACGGTGACTACTCCTACGAGCAGTACTTC; CDR3aa: CASSYGDYSYEQYF; j_gene: TRBJ2-7; d_gene: -; v_gene: TRBV6-2/TRBV6-3; len: 14; abundance: once
CDR3nt: TGTGCCTGGAGCCCGAGTTATGGCTACACCTTC; CDR3aa: CAWSPSYGYTF; j_gene: TRBJ1-2; d_gene: -; v_gene: TRBV30; len: 11; abundance: -
CDR3nt: TGCGCCAGCAGCCAAGATGTGTGGCTATTCGAGCAGTACTTC; CDR3aa: CASSQDVWLFEQYF; j_gene: TRBJ2-7; d_gene: -; v_gene: TRBV4-3; len: 14; abundance: -
CDR3nt: TGTGCCAGCTCACCCCTCGTAGACCTATTGTTGGGCTATGGCTACACCTTC; CDR3aa: CASSPLVDLLLGYGYTF; j_gene: TRBJ1-2; d_gene: -; v_gene: TRBV18; len: 17; abundance: -
CDR3nt: TGTGCCAGCAGTTACTCGGGGGTAACAGGGGTCGATACGCAGTATTTT; CDR3aa: CASSYSGVTGVDTQYF; j_gene: TRBJ2-3; d_gene: TRBD1; v_gene: TRBV6-2/TRBV6-3; len: 16; abundance: -
CDR3nt: TGTGCCAGTAACCCCTCAGGGACTAGCGGGAGTTATGAGCAGTTCTTC; CDR3aa: CASNPSGTSGSYEQFF; j_gene: TRBJ2-1; d_gene: TRBD2; v_gene: TRBV19; len: 16; abundance: -
CDR3nt: TGTGCCAGCGGGCAGAGCTCCTACGAGCAGTACTTC; CDR3aa: CASGQSSYEQYF; j_gene: TRBJ2-7; d_gene: -; v_gene: TRBV11-2; len: 12; abundance: -
CDR3nt: TGTGCCAGGACTAGCGGGAGGCTCGATGAGCAGTTCTTC; CDR3aa: CARTSGRLDEQFF; j_gene: TRBJ2-1; d_gene: -; v_gene: TRBV21-1; len: 13; abundance: -
CDR3nt: TGTGCCAGCAGTTTTCACAGCACAGATACGCAGTATTTT; CDR3aa: CASSFHSTDTQYF; j_gene: TRBJ2-3; d_gene: -; v_gene: TRBV12-3/TRBV12-4; len: 13; abundance: -
CDR3nt: TGTGCCAGCTCACCAGCCAGCAATCACCTTATGGCTGAAGCTTTCTTT; CDR3aa: CASSPASNHLMAEAFF; j_gene: TRBJ1-1; d_gene: -; v_gene: TRBV18; len: 16; abundance: -
CDR3nt: TGTGCCAGCAGTATAAACAGGGGTGCCGTTGAGCAGTACTTC; CDR3aa: CASSINRGAVEQYF; j_gene: TRBJ2-7; d_gene: TRBD1; v_gene: TRBV27; len: 14; abundance: -
CDR3nt: TGTGCCAGTAGTGCTTCCCGTGACTTCTACGAGCAGTACTTC; CDR3aa: CASSASRDFYEQYF; j_gene: TRBJ2-7; d_gene: -; v_gene: TRBV19; len: 14; abundance: -
CDR3nt: TGTGCCACCAGTGGTATGAAAAACCGGACAGGGCACTACGAGCAGTACTTC; CDR3aa: CATSGMKNRTGHYEQYF; j_gene: TRBJ2-7; d_gene: TRBD1; v_gene: TRBV24-1; len: 17; abundance: -
CDR3nt: TGTGCCAGCAGCGCAGAATATAATTCACCCCTCCACTTT; CDR3aa: CASSAEYNSPLHF; j_gene: TRBJ1-6; d_gene: -; v_gene: TRBV5-6; len: 13; abundance: -
CDR3nt: TGTGCCAGCAGCCCCGACGGTACCTACTACGAGCAGTACTTC; CDR3aa: CASSPDGTYYEQYF; j_gene: TRBJ2-7; d_gene: -; v_gene: TRBV9; len: 14; abundance: few
CDR3nt: TGTGCCAGCAGCTTGGGGGGCCTAGGCAATCAGCCCCAGCATTTT; CDR3aa: CASSLGGLGNQPQHF; j_gene: TRBJ1-5; d_gene: -; v_gene: TRBV5-6; len: 15; abundance: once
CDR3nt: TGTGCCAGCAGCTTAGACCCCGATCCGGATTCACCCCTCCACTTT; CDR3aa: CASSLDPDPDSPLHF; j_gene: TRBJ1-6; d_gene: -; v_gene: TRBV11-2; len: 15; abundance: once
CDR3nt: TGTGCCAGCAGTTTAAAGAGTGGGCAGTTCAGCTCCTATAATTCACCCCTCCACTTT; CDR3aa: CASSLKSGQFSSYNSPLHF; j_gene: TRBJ1-6; d_gene: -; v_gene: TRBV27; len: 19; abundance: -
CDR3nt: TGTGCCAGCACTGACAGGTTAAATGAGCAGTTCTTC; CDR3aa: CASTDRLNEQFF; j_gene: TRBJ2-1; d_gene: -; v_gene: TRBV28; len: 12; abundance: once
CDR3nt: TGTGCCAGCAGCTCTGTTGAGACTCTAGACAATGAGCAGTTCTTC; CDR3aa: CASSSVETLDNEQFF; j_gene: TRBJ2-1; d_gene: -; v_gene: TRBV7-8; len: 15; abundance: -
CDR3nt: TGTGCCAGCAGCCATAGGGCAGGGCCGTTCTACGAGCAGTACTTC; CDR3aa: CASSHRAGPFYEQYF; j_gene: TRBJ2-7; d_gene: -; v_gene: TRBV7-2; len: 15; abundance: -
CDR3nt: TGTGCCAGCAGCTTGGATGGGGTGAACACTGAAGCTTTCTTT; CDR3aa: CASSLDGVNTEAFF; j_gene: TRBJ1-1; d_gene: -; v_gene: TRBV5-4; len: 14; abundance: -
CDR3nt: TGTGCCAGCAGACTGGACACCGACACCGGGGAGCTGTTTTTT; CDR3aa: CASRLDTDTGELFF; j_gene: TRBJ2-2; d_gene: -; v_gene: TRBV7-9; len: 14; abundance: -
CDR3nt: TGTGCCAGCAGCGGGGACAGGGGGTTTTATGGCTACACCTTC; CDR3aa: CASSGDRGFYGYTF; j_gene: TRBJ1-2; d_gene: TRBD1; v_gene: TRBV9; len: 14; abundance: -
CDR3nt: TGTGCCAGCAGAAACCAGGGGAGGGGGACTGAAGCTTTCTTT; CDR3aa: CASRNQGRGTEAFF; j_gene: TRBJ1-1; d_gene: -; v_gene: TRBV6-5; len: 14; abundance: -
CDR3nt: TGTGCCAGCAGTTTAGTCCCCCACGGAGTTGGGGCCAACGTCCTGACTTTC; CDR3aa: CASSLVPHGVGANVLTF; j_gene: TRBJ2-6; d_gene: -; v_gene: TRBV28; len: 17; abundance: -
CDR3nt: TGTGCCAGCAGCTCACGAACGGCAGGGCAGGGTCAGCCCCAGCATTTT; CDR3aa: CASSSRTAGQGQPQHF; j_gene: TRBJ1-5; d_gene: -; v_gene: TRBV6-6; len: 16; abundance: -
CDR3nt: TGTGCCAGCAGCTTATCCGGTCCCCAGGGAGGAGATACGCAGTATTTT; CDR3aa: CASSLSGPQGGDTQYF; j_gene: TRBJ2-3; d_gene: -; v_gene: TRBV11-2; len: 16; abundance: -
CDR3nt: TGTGCCATCAGTGAGTCTGGGACCGGGGAGGAGGCTGAAGCTTTCTTT; CDR3aa: CAISESGTGEEAEAFF; j_gene: TRBJ1-1; d_gene: -; v_gene: TRBV10-3; len: 16; abundance: -
CDR3nt: TGTGCCAGCAGTTTAGGTCGGACAGCAACTGAAGCTTTCTTT; CDR3aa: CASSLGRTATEAFF; j_gene: TRBJ1-1; d_gene: -; v_gene: TRBV28; len: 14; abundance: -
CDR3nt: TGTGCCAGCAGTGAGGCGGGAGGGCGAGGCGATACGCAGTATTTT; CDR3aa: CASSEAGGRGDTQYF; j_gene: TRBJ2-3; d_gene: TRBD2; v_gene: TRBV3-1/TRBV3-2; len: 15; abundance: -
CDR3nt: TGTGCCGCAAGACTAGCGGGGAACTACGAGCAGTACTTC; CDR3aa: CAARLAGNYEQYF; j_gene: TRBJ2-7; d_gene: TRBD2; v_gene: TRBV10-3; len: 13; abundance: -
CDR3nt: TGTGCCAGCAGACTCGGGACTAGTCGCCACGAGCAGTACTTC; CDR3aa: CASRLGTSRHEQYF; j_gene: TRBJ2-7; d_gene: TRBD2; v_gene: TRBV27; len: 14; abundance: -
CDR3nt: TGTGCCAGTAGTCTCCGGACTAGCGGGGTGTTTACCTCCTACAATGAGCAGTTCTTC; CDR3aa: CASSLRTSGVFTSYNEQFF; j_gene: TRBJ2-1; d_gene: TRBD2; v_gene: TRBV19; len: 19; abundance: -
CDR3nt: TGTGCCAGCAGCTTAGGACTAGCGGGGACCTACGAGCAGTACTTC; CDR3aa: CASSLGLAGTYEQYF; j_gene: TRBJ2-7; d_gene: TRBD2; v_gene: TRBV11-2; len: 15; abundance: -
CDR3nt: TGTGCCAGTTCCTGGGACGACTACGAGCAGTACTTC; CDR3aa: CASSWDDYEQYF; j_gene: TRBJ2-7; d_gene: -; v_gene: TRBV25-1; len: 12; abundance: -
CDR3nt: TGTGCCAGCTCACCATACGGAGGGAACAAGTACGAGCAGTACTTC; CDR3aa: CASSPYGGNKYEQYF; j_gene: TRBJ2-7; d_gene: -; v_gene: TRBV18; len: 15; abundance: -
CDR3nt: TGTGCCAGCAGCAGTATGACAACTAATGAAAAACTGTTTTTT; CDR3aa: CASSSMTTNEKLFF; j_gene: TRBJ1-4; d_gene: -; v_gene: TRBV28; len: 14; abundance: -
CDR3nt: TGCGCCAGCAGCTTGGTGGCGACTAGCGGTTACAATGAGCAGTTCTTC; CDR3aa: CASSLVATSGYNEQFF; j_gene: TRBJ2-1; d_gene: TRBD2; v_gene: TRBV5-1; len: 16; abundance: once
CDR3nt: TGTGCCAGCAGGGAAACCGGGACAGATAATTCACCCCTCCACTTT; CDR3aa: CASRETGTDNSPLHF; j_gene: TRBJ1-6; d_gene: TRBD1; v_gene: TRBV2; len: 15; abundance: -
CDR3nt: TGTGCCAGTAAAGCGGGAGACGTTTACAATGAGCAGTTCTTC; CDR3aa: CASKAGDVYNEQFF; j_gene: TRBJ2-1; d_gene: TRBD2; v_gene: TRBV19; len: 14; abundance: -
CDR3nt: TGTGCCAGCAGCGTAGACGACAGGGGGGTTGAGACCCAGTACTTC; CDR3aa: CASSVDDRGVETQYF; j_gene: TRBJ2-5; d_gene: TRBD1; v_gene: TRBV9; len: 15; abundance: -
CDR3nt: TGCGCCAGCAGCTCACGGACAGGCAACCAGCCCCAGCATTTT; CDR3aa: CASSSRTGNQPQHF; j_gene: TRBJ1-5; d_gene: TRBD1; v_gene: TRBV4-3; len: 14; abundance: -
CDR3nt: TGTGCCAGCAGTGCTACGGGACAGGGGGCTGGCGGCTACACCTTC; CDR3aa: CASSATGQGAGGYTF; j_gene: TRBJ1-2; d_gene: TRBD1; v_gene: TRBV27; len: 15; abundance: -